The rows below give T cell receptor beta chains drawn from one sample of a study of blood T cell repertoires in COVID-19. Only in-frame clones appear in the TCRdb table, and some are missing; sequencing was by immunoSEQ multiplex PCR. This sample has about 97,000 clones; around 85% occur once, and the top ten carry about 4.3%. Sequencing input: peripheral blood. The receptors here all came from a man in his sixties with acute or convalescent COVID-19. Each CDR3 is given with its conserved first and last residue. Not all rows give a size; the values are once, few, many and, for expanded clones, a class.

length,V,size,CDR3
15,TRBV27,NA,CASSLSWEGYNEQFF
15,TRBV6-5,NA,CASSSQGFPGEKLFF
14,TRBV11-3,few,CASSTGQGSNEQYF
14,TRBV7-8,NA,CASSFVETTLSQYF
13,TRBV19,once,CASSIVLPDTQYF
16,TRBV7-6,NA,CASSLVGEGNGNTIYF
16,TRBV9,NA,CASSGTGTNSGNTIYF
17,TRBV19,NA,CASSIVWGTEVFYEQYF
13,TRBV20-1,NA,CSASGGGTDTQYF
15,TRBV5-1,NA,CATKTSGSNTGELFF
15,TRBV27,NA,CASSSSGTGNTEAFF
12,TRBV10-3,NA,CAISEGLSGYTF
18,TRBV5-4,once,CASSLVRLAGGPLETQYF
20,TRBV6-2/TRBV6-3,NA,CASSLGPGQGLHLAKNIQYF
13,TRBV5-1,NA,CASSYEGQGRQFF
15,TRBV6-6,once,CASSPYTGDLHGYTF
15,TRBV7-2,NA,CASSLGRTGPNIQYF
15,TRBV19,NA,CASSGQGESGNTIYF
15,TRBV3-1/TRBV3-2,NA,CASSWTGHANEKLFF
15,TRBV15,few,CATSRLGLADYEQYF
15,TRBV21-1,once,CASSKLSLSSYEQYF
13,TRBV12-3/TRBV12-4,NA,CASSGQASYEQYF
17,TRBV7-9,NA,CASSRLAGGAGANVLTF
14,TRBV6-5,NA,CASSRTGLLYEQYF
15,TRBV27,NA,CASSLSGTGNQPQHF
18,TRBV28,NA,CAGSLLGIAEIPPDTQYF
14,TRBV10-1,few,CASSEGGRADEQFF
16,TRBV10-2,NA,CASSRGAGGRRETQYF
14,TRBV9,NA,CASSVGQTNTEAFF
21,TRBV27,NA,CASSLIIGTGGQLSSGNTIYF
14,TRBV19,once,CASSIGTGVSEQYF
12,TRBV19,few,CASSIASGELFF
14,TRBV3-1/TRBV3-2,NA,CASSQAPWNTEAFF
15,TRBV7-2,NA,CASSLGATGYNEQFF
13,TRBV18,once,CASSQGGEQPQHF
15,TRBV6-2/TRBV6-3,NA,CASSYSASGSYEQYF
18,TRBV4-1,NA,CASSQQDRREGVDETQYF
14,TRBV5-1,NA,CASSLVTGFGEAFF
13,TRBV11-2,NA,CASSSTGRETQYF
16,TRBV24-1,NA,CATSDFRAGVDNEQFF
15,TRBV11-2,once,CASSLAGGDQETQYF
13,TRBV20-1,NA,CSASAAYNSPLHF
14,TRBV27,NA,CASSLGAAKNIQYF
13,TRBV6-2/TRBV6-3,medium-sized,CASSQDRSYGYTF
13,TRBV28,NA,CASSPTRQGRSYF
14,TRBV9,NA,CASSTSASGYEQYF
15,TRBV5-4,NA,CASSDPGKTNYGYTF